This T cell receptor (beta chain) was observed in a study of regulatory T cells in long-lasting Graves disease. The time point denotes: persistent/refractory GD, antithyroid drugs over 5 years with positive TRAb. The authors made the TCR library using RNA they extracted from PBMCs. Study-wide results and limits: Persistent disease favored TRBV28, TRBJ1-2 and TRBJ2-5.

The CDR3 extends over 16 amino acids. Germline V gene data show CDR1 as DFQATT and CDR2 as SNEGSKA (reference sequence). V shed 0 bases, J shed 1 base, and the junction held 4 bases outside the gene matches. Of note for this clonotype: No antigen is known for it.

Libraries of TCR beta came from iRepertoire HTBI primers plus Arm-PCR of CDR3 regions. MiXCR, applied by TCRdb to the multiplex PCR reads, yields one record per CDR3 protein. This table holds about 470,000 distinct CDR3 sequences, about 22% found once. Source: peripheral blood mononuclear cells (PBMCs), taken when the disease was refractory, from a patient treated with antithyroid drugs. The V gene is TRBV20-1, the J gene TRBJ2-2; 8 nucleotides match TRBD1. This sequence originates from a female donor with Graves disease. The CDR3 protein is CSARDGQGLNTGELFF. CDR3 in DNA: TGCAGTGCTAGAGATGGACAGGGCCTGAACACCGGGGAGCTGTTTTTT.